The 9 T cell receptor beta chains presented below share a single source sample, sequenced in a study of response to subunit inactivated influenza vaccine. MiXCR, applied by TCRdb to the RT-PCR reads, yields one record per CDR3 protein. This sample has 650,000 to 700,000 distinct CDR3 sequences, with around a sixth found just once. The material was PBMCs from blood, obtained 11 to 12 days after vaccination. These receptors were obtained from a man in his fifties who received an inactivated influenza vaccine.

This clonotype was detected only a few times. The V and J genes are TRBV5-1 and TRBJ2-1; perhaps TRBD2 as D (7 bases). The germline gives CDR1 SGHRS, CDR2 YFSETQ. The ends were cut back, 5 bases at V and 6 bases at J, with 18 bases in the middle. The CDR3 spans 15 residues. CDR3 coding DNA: TGCGCCAGCAGTCCGGGGGGCCAACTCCCCAATGAGCAGTTCTTC. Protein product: CASSPGGQLPNEQFF. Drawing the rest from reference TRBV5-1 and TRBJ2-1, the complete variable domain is KAGVTQTPRYLIKTRGQQVTLSCSPISGHRSVSWYQQTPGQGLQFLFEYFSETQRNKGNFPGRFSGRQFSNSRSEMNVSTLELGDSALYLCASSPGGQLPNEQFFGPGTRLTVL.

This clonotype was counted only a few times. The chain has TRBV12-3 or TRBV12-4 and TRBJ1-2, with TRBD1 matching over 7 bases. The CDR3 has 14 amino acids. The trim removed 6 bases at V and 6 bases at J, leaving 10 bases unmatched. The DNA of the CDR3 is TGTGCCAGCAGCCGTACAGGGGACCCCCATGGCTACACCTTC. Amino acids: CASSRTGDPHGYTF.

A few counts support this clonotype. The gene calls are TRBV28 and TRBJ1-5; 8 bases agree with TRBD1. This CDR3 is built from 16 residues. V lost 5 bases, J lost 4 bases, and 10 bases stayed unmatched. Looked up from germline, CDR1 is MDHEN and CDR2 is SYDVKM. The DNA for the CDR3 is TGTGCCAGCAGTCCGATGGACAGGGCTACAAATCAGCCCCAGCATTTT. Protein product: CASSPMDRATNQPQHF. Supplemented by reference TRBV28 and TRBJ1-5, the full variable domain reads DVKVTQSSRYLVKRTGEKVFLECVQDMDHENMFWYRQDPGLGLRLIYFSYDVKMKEKGDIPEGYSVSREKKERFSLILESASTNQTSMYLCASSPMDRATNQPQHFGDGTRLSIL.

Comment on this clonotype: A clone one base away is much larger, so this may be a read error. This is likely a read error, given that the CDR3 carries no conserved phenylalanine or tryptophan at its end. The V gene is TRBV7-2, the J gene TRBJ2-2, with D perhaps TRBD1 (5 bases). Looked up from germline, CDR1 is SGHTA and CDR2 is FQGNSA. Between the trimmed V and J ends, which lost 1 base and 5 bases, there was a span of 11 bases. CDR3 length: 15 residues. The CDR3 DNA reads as TGTGCCAGCAGCTTAGTGGGGCCGGCAACCGGGGAGCTGTTTCTT. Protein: CASSLVGPATGELFL.

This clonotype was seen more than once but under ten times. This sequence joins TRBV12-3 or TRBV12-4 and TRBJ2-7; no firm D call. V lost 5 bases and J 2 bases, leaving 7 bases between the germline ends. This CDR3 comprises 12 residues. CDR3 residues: CASSENTYEQYF. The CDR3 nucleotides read TGTGCCAGCAGTGAAAATACCTACGAGCAGTACTTC.

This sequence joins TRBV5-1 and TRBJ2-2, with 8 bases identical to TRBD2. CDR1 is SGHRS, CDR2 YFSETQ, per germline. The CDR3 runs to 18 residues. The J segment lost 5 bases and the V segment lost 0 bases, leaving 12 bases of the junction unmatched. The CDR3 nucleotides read TGCGCCAGCAGCTTGGAGAGTCTAGCGGGTTACATAACCGGGGAGCTGTTTTTT. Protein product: CASSLESLAGYITGELFF.

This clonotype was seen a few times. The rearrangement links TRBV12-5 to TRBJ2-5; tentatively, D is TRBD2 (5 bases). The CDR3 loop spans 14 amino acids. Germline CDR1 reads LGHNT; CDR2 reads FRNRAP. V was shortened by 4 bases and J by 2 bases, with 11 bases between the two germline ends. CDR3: CASGSGLGQETQYF. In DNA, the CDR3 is TGTGCTAGTGGTTCCGGACTGGGACAAGAGACCCAGTACTTC.

The CDR3 spells CASSKSGSYYEQYF. CDR3 DNA: TGTGCCAGCAGTAAGAGCGGGAGTTACTACGAGCAGTACTTC. The chain joins TRBV12-3 or TRBV12-4 to TRBJ2-7, with 8 bases lining up with TRBD2. The ends lost 5 bases at V and 3 bases at J; junction bases unmatched: 6. CDR3 length: 14 amino acids.

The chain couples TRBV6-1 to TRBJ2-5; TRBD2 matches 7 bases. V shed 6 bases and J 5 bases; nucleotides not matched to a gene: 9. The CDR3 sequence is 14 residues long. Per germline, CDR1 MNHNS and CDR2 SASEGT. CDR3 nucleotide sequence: TGTGCCAGCAGGGTCGGGCAGGGAGGGGAGACCCAGTACTTC. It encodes CASRVGQGGETQYF.